The 9 T cell receptor beta chains reported below all come from one sample, sequenced in a study of cytomegalovirus exposure and HLA in healthy donors. PCR employed 60 Vbeta and 13 Jbeta primers. Assay used: immunoSEQ multiplex PCR; TCRdb lists only in-frame clones, some missing. This sample's table reports 130,000 or so clones. Sequenced input: PBMCs. The receptor set was obtained from a woman between 18 and 29 years old in good health and CMV-seronegative.

The rearrangement joins TRBV30 to TRBJ2-1; TRBD2 matches 12 bases. The CDR3 length is 17 residues. Germline CDR1 and CDR2: GTSNPN and SVGIG (reference sequence). J lost 3 bases, V lost 4 bases, and 10 bases had no gene match. In DNA form, the CDR3 reads TGTGCCTGGAAACCCCTAGCGGGAGGGGATATCTACAATGAGCAGTTCTTC. Its protein product is CAWKPLAGGDIYNEQFF. Variable domain in full (rest from reference TRBV30 and TRBJ2-1): SQTIHQWPATLVQPVGSPLSLECTVEGTSNPNLYWYRQAAGRGLQLLFYSVGIGQISSEVPQNLSASRPQDRQFILSSKKLLLSDSGFYLCAWKPLAGGDIYNEQFFGPGTRLTVL.

This chain joins TRBV4-2 and TRBJ2-3; 7 bases are shared with TRBD2. Losses at the gene ends were 1 base for V and 0 bases for J; bases not matched to a gene: 7. Germline V gene data show CDR1 as LGHNA and CDR2 as YNFKEQ. The CDR3 has 17 residues. The DNA of the CDR3 is TGTGCCAGCAGCCAAGTTTTTGCTAGCGGTAGCACAGATACGCAGTATTTT. Its protein is CASSQVFASGSTDTQYF.

The chain carries TRBV2 and TRBJ2-5; D gene unclear. CDR1 SNHLY and CDR2 FYNNEI come from the germline V gene. The CDR3 sequence is 12 residues long. V lost 1 base, J lost 7 bases, and 7 bases lay in between. The CDR3 bases are TGTGCCAGCAGTGAAGGAGGCGGGACCCAGTACTTC. Residues: CASSEGGGTQYF.

The chain joins TRBV2 to TRBJ1-2; TRBD1 matches 10 bases. This CDR3 is 13 amino acids long. CDR1 SNHLY and CDR2 FYNNEI come from the germline V gene. The V gene end was trimmed by 7 bases and the J gene end by 8 bases; junction bases not matched to a gene: 7. CDR3 DNA sequence: TGTGCCAGCACCAGAGGACAGGGGGAAGGCTACACCTTC. Translating it yields CASTRGQGEGYTF. Supplemented by reference TRBV2 and TRBJ1-2, the full variable domain reads EPEVTQTPSHQVTQMGQEVILRCVPISNHLYFYWYRQILGQKVEFLVSFYNNEISEKSEIFDDQFSVERPDGSNFTLKIRSTKLEDSAMYFCASTRGQGEGYTFGSGTRLTVV.

This chain connects TRBV2 to TRBJ2-5; 10 bases agree with TRBD2. With V trimmed by 2 bases and J by 1 base, 16 bases remained unmatched. In germline, CDR1 is SNHLY, CDR2 FYNNEI. The CDR3 totals 20 residues. The DNA for the CDR3 is TGTGCCAGCAGTGAAAGGACTAGCGGTCACGGTACGACGAGCCAAGAGACCCAGTACTTC. Residues: CASSERTSGHGTTSQETQYF.

CDR3 loop: CSVEDRRQGWGGYTF. CDR3 nucleotides: TGCAGCGTTGAGGATCGTCGACAGGGGTGGGGGGGCTACACCTTC. The rearrangement links TRBV29-1 to TRBJ1-2; TRBD1 matches 8 bases. The germline V gene has CDR1 SQVTM and CDR2 ANQGSEA. The CDR3 has 15 amino acids. The ends lost 3 bases at V and 8 bases at J; junction bases unmatched: 14.

The chain uses TRBV28 and TRBJ1-5; tentative D call: TRBD1 (6 bases). Germline CDR1 and CDR2: MDHEN and SYDVKM. The CDR3 sequence is 16 residues long. With 5 bases removed from V and 2 bases from J, the gap between germline ends came to 16 bases. In DNA, the CDR3 is TGTGCCAGCAGTCGGACAGCCGCGACAGGCAATCAGCCCCAGCATTTT. Residues: CASSRTAATGNQPQHF.

V usage is TRBV5-1 and J usage is TRBJ2-6, with 7 nucleotides matching TRBD1. CDR3 length: 18 residues. V trimming: 4 bases; J trimming: 0 bases; junction bases outside the gene matches: 10. Germline assignment: CDR1 SGHRS and CDR2 YFSETQ. CDR3 sequence (DNA): TGCGCCAGCAGCCGGTCCGGGACAGACATCTCTGGGGCCAACGTCCTGACTTTC. The encoded protein is CASSRSGTDISGANVLTF.

The V call is TRBV2, the J call TRBJ1-1, with 7 bases identical to TRBD1. Germline V gene sequence: CDR1 SNHLY, CDR2 FYNNEI. The CDR3 is made up of 12 amino acids. J was trimmed by 6 bases and V by 6 bases; bases with no gene match: 4. The CDR3 nucleotides are TGTGCCAGCAGGGGACAGTTCCCTGAAGCTTTCTTT. Translation: CASRGQFPEAFF.